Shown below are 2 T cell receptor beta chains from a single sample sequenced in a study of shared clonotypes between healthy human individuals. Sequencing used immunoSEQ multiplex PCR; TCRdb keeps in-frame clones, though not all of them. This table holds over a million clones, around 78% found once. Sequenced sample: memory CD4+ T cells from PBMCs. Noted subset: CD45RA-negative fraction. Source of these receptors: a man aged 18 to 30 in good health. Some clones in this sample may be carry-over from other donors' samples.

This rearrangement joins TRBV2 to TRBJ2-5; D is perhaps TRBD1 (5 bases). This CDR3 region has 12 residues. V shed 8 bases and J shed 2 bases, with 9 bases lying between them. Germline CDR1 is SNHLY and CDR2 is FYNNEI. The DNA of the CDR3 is TGTGCCAGCGTAGGGGCACAAGAGACCCAGTACTTC. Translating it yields CASVGAQETQYF. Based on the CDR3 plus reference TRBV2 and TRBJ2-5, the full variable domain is EPEVTQTPSHQVTQMGQEVILRCVPISNHLYFYWYRQILGQKVEFLVSFYNNEISEKSEIFDDQFSVERPDGSNFTLKIRSTKLEDSAMYFCASVGAQETQYFGPGTRLLVL.

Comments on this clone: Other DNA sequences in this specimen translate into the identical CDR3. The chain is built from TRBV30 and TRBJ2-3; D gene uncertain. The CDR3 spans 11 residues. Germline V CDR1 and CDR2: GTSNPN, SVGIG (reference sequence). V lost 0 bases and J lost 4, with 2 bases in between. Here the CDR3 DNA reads TGTGCCTGGAGTGTTCCAGATACGCAGTATTTT. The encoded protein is CAWSVPDTQYF.